The 14 T cell receptor beta chains in this list originate from one sample, sequenced in a study of siplizumab effects on memory and regulatory T cells. The assay was immunoSEQ multiplex PCR, and TCRdb's table has in-frame clones only and misses some. The sample holds roughly 26,000 clones, about 79% seen once. Sequencing input: memory CD4+ T cells sorted from blood. The receptors were gathered from a human donor in good health.

This clone showed up just once. The rearrangement uses TRBV7-9 and TRBJ2-7; D perhaps matches TRBD2 (6 bases). This CDR3 has 14 residues. The germline V gene encodes CDR1 SEHNR and CDR2 FQNEAQ (reference sequence). V lost 3 bases, J lost 4 bases, and 13 bases lay in between. The CDR3 here is CASSLPGGEYEQYF. CDR3 nucleotides: TGTGCCAGCAGCTTGCCTGGAGGGGAGTACGAGCAGTACTTC. Supplemented by reference TRBV7-9 and TRBJ2-7, the full variable domain reads DTGVSQNPRHKITKRGQNVTFRCDPISEHNRLYWYRQTLGQGPEFLTYFQNEAQLEKSRLLSDRFSAERPKGSFSTLEIQRTEQGDSAMYLCASSLPGGEYEQYFGPGTRLTVT.

The chain employs TRBV7-9 and TRBJ1-1; D may be TRBD1 (6 bases). Germline CDR1 SEHNR, CDR2 FQNEAQ (reference sequence). This CDR3 is 14 amino acids long. Between the trimmed V and J ends, which lost 3 bases and 3 bases, there was a span of 11 bases. The DNA of the CDR3 is TGTGCCAGCAGCTTCAACGGGGGCTACACTGAAGCTTTCTTT. Protein sequence: CASSFNGGYTEAFF.

This chain uses TRBV5-1 with TRBJ2-5, with 8 nucleotides matching TRBD1. The CDR3 runs 15 residues. Germline CDR1 SGHRS, CDR2 YFSETQ. V shed 4 bases, J shed 3 bases, and the junction held 8 bases outside the gene matches. The CDR3 loop is CASSPRPQGEETQYF. The CDR3 coding sequence is TGCGCCAGCAGCCCAAGACCACAGGGGGAAGAGACCCAGTACTTC.

The DNA for the CDR3 is TGTGCCAGCAGTCCGCCGGGAAAGCCCTACGAGCAGTACTTC. Residues: CASSPPGKPYEQYF. This chain joins TRBV27 and TRBJ2-7, with TRBD2 as a possible D gene (5 bases). The CDR3 runs to 14 residues. Trimming took 5 bases from V and 2 from J, leaving 13 bases between them. The germline CDR1 and CDR2 sequences are MNHEY and SMNVEV (reference sequence).

This clone showed up just once. The gene calls are TRBV29-1 and TRBJ2-1; 8 bases are a match to TRBD2. There are 14 residues in the CDR3. With V trimmed by 1 base and J by 4 bases, 3 bases remained unmatched. CDR1 is SQVTM and CDR2 is ANQGSEA in the germline V gene. The CDR3 nucleotides read TGCAGCGTTGAAGGGAAGCGGGGGTACAATGAGCAGTTCTTC. Residues: CSVEGKRGYNEQFF.

The rearrangement uses TRBV5-6 and TRBJ1-4, with TRBD1 matching over 7 bases. The CDR3 length is 15 residues. Trimming removed 4 bases from V and 0 bases from J; junction bases left unmatched: 3. CDR1 and CDR2 (germline): SGHDT, YYEEEE. The CDR3 DNA follows: TGTGCCAGCAGCGGACAGGCTTCAACTAATGAAAAACTGTTTTTT. It specifies CASSGQASTNEKLFF. Using reference TRBV5-6 and TRBJ1-4 for the parts outside the CDR3, the full variable domain is DAGVTQSPTHLIKTRGQQVTLRCSPKSGHDTVSWYQQALGQGPQFIFQYYEEEERQRGNFPDRFSGHQFPNYSSELNVNALLLGDSALYLCASSGQASTNEKLFFGSGTQLSVL.

The rearrangement links TRBV2 to TRBJ1-2; D gene uncertain. The CDR3 loop spans 13 amino acids. Trimming stripped 4 bases from V and 1 base from J, with 7 bases between. Germline-derived CDR1 and CDR2 are SNHLY and FYNNEI. For the CDR3, the DNA is TGTGCCAGCAGTGGAGAGATTAACTATGGCTACACCTTC. Translation gives CASSGEINYGYTF.

The chain couples TRBV2 to TRBJ2-7; no clear D. Germline-derived CDR1 and CDR2 are SNHLY and FYNNEI. The CDR3 sequence is 14 residues long. The V end was cut by 7 bases, the J end by 5 bases, with 18 bases between. CDR3 nucleotide sequence: TGTGCCAGCAATATCCAGGCTCTCGTGAACGAGCAGTACTTC. This gives the protein CASNIQALVNEQYF.

The CDR3 DNA reads as TGTGCCAGCAGAGGTGGGACAGGGACAGAGACCCAGTACTTC. Amino acid sequence: CASRGGTGTETQYF. The J gene is TRBJ2-5, the V gene TRBV2, with 9 bases identical to TRBD1. This CDR3 contains 14 residues. Germline CDR1 is SNHLY and CDR2 is FYNNEI. V shed 6 bases and J 4 bases; nucleotides not matched to a gene: 6.

This chain connects TRBV5-6 to TRBJ1-2, with D uncertain. The V gene lost 2 bases and the J gene lost 8 bases, with 10 bases spanning the gap. CDR1 SGHDT and CDR2 YYEEEE come from the germline V gene. CDR3 length equals 12 residues. Here the CDR3 reads CASSFDGSGYTF. The CDR3 nucleotides read TGTGCCAGCAGCTTTGACGGGAGCGGCTACACCTTC.

J is TRBJ1-2 and V is TRBV20-1; D not certain. CDR1 and CDR2 (germline): DFQATT, SNEGSKA (reference sequence). The CDR3 covers 11 residues. V shed 0 bases and J shed 11 bases, with 10 bases lying between them. The CDR3 reads CSAREGFRYTF. As DNA, the CDR3 is TGCAGTGCTAGAGAGGGGTTCAGGTACACCTTC.

The V call is TRBV2, the J call TRBJ2-3; 7 bases match TRBD2. The CDR3 covers 13 residues. The germline CDR1 and CDR2 sequences are SNHLY and FYNNEI. J gave up 4 bases and V 8 bases, and 6 bases lay outside the gene matches. In DNA form, the CDR3 reads TGTGCCAGCTCTAGCGGACCAGCAGATACGCAGTATTTT. Amino acids: CASSSGPADTQYF.

The chain recombines TRBV7-2 with TRBJ1-1; no clear D gene. CDR3 size: 15 residues. Trimming took 5 bases from V and 1 from J, leaving 14 bases between them. The germline V gene encodes CDR1 SGHTA and CDR2 FQGNSA. The CDR3 here is CASSPSVQTNTEAFF. The CDR3 DNA follows: TGTGCCAGCAGCCCCTCGGTGCAGACGAACACTGAAGCTTTCTTT.

V is TRBV29-1 and J is TRBJ2-6; D is unresolved. Germline V CDR1 and CDR2: SQVTM, ANQGSEA. V gave up 4 bases and J gave up 2 bases, with 12 bases separating them. CDR3 length: 15 amino acids. The CDR3 DNA reads as TGCAGCGTTGTAAATGGGTTAGCTGGGGCCAACGTCCTGACTTTC. This encodes CSVVNGLAGANVLTF.